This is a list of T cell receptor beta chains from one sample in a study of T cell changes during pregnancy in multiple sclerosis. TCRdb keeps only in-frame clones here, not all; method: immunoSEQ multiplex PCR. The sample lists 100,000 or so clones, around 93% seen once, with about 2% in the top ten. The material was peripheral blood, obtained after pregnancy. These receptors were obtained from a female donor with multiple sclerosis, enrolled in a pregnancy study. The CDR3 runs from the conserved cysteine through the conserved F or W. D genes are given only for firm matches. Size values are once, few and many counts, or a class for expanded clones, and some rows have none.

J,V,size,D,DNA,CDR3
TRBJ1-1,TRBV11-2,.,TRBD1,TGTGCCAGCAGCCCCCAGGACAGGGTTAAAGCTTTCTTT,CASSPQDRVKAFF
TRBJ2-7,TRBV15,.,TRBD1,TGTGCCACCAGCAGAGATCTGGCCAGGGGGACACCCGAGCAGTACTTC,CATSRDLARGTPEQYF
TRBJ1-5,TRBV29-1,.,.,TGCAGCGTTATCGGGGAGAGACCCAATCAGCCCCAGCATTTT,CSVIGERPNQPQHF
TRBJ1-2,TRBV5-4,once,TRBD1,TGTGCCAGCAGCTCGGGACAGCTAGACTATGGCTACACCTTC,CASSSGQLDYGYTF
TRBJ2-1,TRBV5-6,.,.,TGTGCCAGCAGCCTCACAGGGAGCTCCTACAATGAGCAGTTCTTC,CASSLTGSSYNEQFF
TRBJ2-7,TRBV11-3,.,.,TGTGCCAGCAGCTTAGCCTCGGGGTACGAGCAGTACTTC,CASSLASGYEQYF
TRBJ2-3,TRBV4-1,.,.,TGCGCCAGCAGCCAAGGGCTAGCAACAGATACGCAGTATTTT,CASSQGLATDTQYF
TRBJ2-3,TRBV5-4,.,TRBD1,TGTGCCAGCAGCTTACAGGGGGCAGATACGCAGTATTTT,CASSLQGADTQYF
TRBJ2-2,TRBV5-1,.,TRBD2,TGCGCCAGCAGCTCTAGCGGGAAGAACACCGGGGAGCTGTTTTTT,CASSSSGKNTGELFF
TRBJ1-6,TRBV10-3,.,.,TGTGCCATCAGTGAGTCTGGGAAGGGGGTTGATTCACCCCTCCACTTT,CAISESGKGVDSPLHF
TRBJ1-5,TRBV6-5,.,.,TGTGCCAGCAGTCTCTTCGCCAGGCGCAATCAGCCCCAGCATTTT,CASSLFARRNQPQHF
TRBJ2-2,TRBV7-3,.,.,TGTGCCAGCAGCCTCAACACCGGGGAGCTGTTTTTT,CASSLNTGELFF
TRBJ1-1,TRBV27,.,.,TGTGCCAGCAGTATCAAAGGACTGGGGAACACTGAAGCTTTCTTT,CASSIKGLGNTEAFF
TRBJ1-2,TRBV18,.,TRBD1,TGTGCCAGCTCACCGACAGGGGGCTCGGACTATGGCTACACCTTC,CASSPTGGSDYGYTF
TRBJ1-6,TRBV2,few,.,TGTGCCAGCACCCGAAGTGACGCCAGGATATCACCCCTCCACTTT,CASTRSDARISPLHF
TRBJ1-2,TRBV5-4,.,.,TGTGCCAGCAGCTTGGTGGCGGAGACGGGCTACACCTTC,CASSLVAETGYTF
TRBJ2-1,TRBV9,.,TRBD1,TGTGCCAGCAGCCTCCGGGACAGGCCGTCCCATGAGCAGTTCTTC,CASSLRDRPSHEQFF
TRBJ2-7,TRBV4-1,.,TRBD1,TGCGCCAGCAGCCAGTTAGCCGGGACAGGGGCCTACGAGCAGTACTTC,CASSQLAGTGAYEQYF
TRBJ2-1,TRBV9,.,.,TGTGCCAGCAGCCCAGGGCAAAGCTCCTACAATGAGCAGTTCTTC,CASSPGQSSYNEQFF
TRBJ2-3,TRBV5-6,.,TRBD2,TGTGCCAGCAGCTTGTTCGTCCCTAGCGGGGGGGATGGAGATACGCAGTATTTT,CASSLFVPSGGDGDTQYF
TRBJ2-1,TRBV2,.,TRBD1,TGTGCCAGCAGTCCGGGACAGGAGTACAATGAGCAGTTCTTC,CASSPGQEYNEQFF
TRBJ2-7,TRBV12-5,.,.,TGTGCTAGTGGTGTTGGACACAGCTCCTACGAGCAGTACTTC,CASGVGHSSYEQYF
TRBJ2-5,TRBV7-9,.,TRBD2,TGTGCCAGCAGCTTAACCCCTAGCGGGAGTGGGGAAGAGACCCAGTACTTC,CASSLTPSGSGEETQYF
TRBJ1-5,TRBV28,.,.,TGTGCCAGCAGTTTTTTAGGGCCCGGGGGGCCCCAGCATTTT,CASSFLGPGGPQHF
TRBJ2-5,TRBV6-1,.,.,TGTGCCAGCAGTGATGGGTGGGCAGTTAAAGAGACCCAGTACTTC,CASSDGWAVKETQYF
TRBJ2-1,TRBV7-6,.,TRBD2,TGTGCCAGCAGCTCGGCGCCTAGCGGGAGGAACAATGAGCAGTTCTTC,CASSSAPSGRNNEQFF
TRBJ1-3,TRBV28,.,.,TGTGCCAGCATTGCCCGGTTCTCTGGAAACACCATATATTTT,CASIARFSGNTIYF
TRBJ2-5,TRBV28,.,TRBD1,TGTGCCAGCAGTCCGGGACAGGGGCTAAAAGAGACCCAGTACTTC,CASSPGQGLKETQYF
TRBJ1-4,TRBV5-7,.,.,TGTGCCAGCAGCTTGGGATGCAGGTATAATGAAAAACTGTTTTTT,CASSLGCRYNEKLFF
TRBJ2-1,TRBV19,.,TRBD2,TGTGCCAGTAGTCCCCGAGGTAGCGGGGGGTCTTGGCAGTTCTTC,CASSPRGSGGSWQFF
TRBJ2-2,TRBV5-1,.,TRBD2,TGCGCCAGCAGGTTACCTCTAGCGGGAGCCCTCACCGGGGAGCTGTTTTTT,CASRLPLAGALTGELFF
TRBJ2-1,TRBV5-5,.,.,TGTGCCAGCAGCGCGGCGGTAGGATGGGATGAGCAGTTCTTC,CASSAAVGWDEQFF
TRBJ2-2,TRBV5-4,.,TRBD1,TGTGCCAGCCTTAGACAGGGGGCGAACACCGGGGAGCTGTTTTTT,CASLRQGANTGELFF
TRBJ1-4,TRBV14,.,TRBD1,TGTGCCAGCAGCCAATACCGGACAGGCAGAGAAAAACTGTTTTTT,CASSQYRTGREKLFF
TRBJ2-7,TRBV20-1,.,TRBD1,TGCAGTGCTAGTCAACAGGGGGTCCAGTACTTC,CSASQQGVQYF
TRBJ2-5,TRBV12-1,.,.,TGTGCCAGCAGCTGCGGGACAGGGCCATCACAAGAGACCCAGTACTTC,CASSCGTGPSQETQYF
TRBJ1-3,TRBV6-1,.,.,TGTGCCAGCAGTGAAGCCCCGACAGGCTCTGGAAACACCATATATTTT,CASSEAPTGSGNTIYF
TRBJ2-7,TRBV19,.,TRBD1,TGTGCCAGTAGTATCCAGGGGACAGGTCCCTACGAGCAGTACTTC,CASSIQGTGPYEQYF
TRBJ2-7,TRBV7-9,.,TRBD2,TGTGCCAGCAGCTTCACTCTAGCGGGGCCCTACGAGCAGTACTTC,CASSFTLAGPYEQYF
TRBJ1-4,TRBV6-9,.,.,TGTGCCAGCAGTTATGAAGTACAAGTTAATGAAAAACTGTTTTTT,CASSYEVQVNEKLFF
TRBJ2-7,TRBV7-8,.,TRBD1,TGTGCCAGCAGCCCGAGGGACAGTCTTTACGAGCAGTACTTC,CASSPRDSLYEQYF
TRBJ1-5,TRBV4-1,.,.,TGCGCCAGCAGCCAAGATACGAGCCAGCCCCAGCATTTT,CASSQDTSQPQHF
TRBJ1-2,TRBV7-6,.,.,TGTGCCAGCAGCTCTGGACATCAAAACTATGGCTACACCTTC,CASSSGHQNYGYTF
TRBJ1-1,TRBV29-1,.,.,TGCAGCGTTGGGGGGGACGGCTTTGAAGCTTTCTTT,CSVGGDGFEAFF
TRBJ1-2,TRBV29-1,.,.,TGCAGCGTTGAACGGGGCGGGGTGGCCTATGGCTACACCTTC,CSVERGGVAYGYTF
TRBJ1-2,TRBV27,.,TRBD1,TGTGCCAGCAGTCCCTCTACATGGACAGGGAGTGGGCGAGGCTACACCTTC,CASSPSTWTGSGRGYTF
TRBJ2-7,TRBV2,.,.,TGTGCCAGCAGGCAGATTGGGCCCCCCTACGAGCAGTACTTC,CASRQIGPPYEQYF
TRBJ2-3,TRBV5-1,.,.,TGCGCCAGCAGACGGACGACAGAGAGCACAGATACGCAGTATTTT,CASRRTTESTDTQYF
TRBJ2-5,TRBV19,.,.,TGTGCCAGTAGTATAGCACAACAAGAGACCCAGTACTTC,CASSIAQQETQYF
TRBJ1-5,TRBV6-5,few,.,TGTGCCAGCAGGAATCGGTTTGATAGCAATCAGCCCCAGCATTTT,CASRNRFDSNQPQHF
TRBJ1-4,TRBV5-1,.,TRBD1,TGCGCCAGCAGCTTGTGGGGACCGGGACAGGGTGAAGGGATCGAAAAACTGTTTTTT,CASSLWGPGQGEGIEKLFF
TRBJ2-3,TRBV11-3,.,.,TGTGCCAGCAGTCCGACTACAGGGTTGAATACGCAGTATTTT,CASSPTTGLNTQYF